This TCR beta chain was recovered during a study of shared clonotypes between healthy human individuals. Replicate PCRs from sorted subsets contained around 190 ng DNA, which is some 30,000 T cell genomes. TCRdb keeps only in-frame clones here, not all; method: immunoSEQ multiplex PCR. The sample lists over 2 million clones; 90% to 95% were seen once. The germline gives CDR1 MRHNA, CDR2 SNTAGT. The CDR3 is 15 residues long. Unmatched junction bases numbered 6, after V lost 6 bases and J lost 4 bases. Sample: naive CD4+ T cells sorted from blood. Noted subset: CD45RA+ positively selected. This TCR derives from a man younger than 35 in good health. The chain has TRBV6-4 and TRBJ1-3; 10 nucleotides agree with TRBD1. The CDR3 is CASSAGTGAGNTIYF. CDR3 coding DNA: TGTGCCAGCAGCGCCGGGACAGGGGCAGGAAACACCATATATTTT.